One T cell receptor beta chain is described in this entry. The CDR3 extends over 13 amino acids. The germline V and J ends were trimmed by 3 bases and 5 bases, with 10 bases remaining between them. TCRdb's table, derived via immunoSEQ multiplex PCR, lists solely in-frame clones and lacks some. This table has fewer than 300,000 clones, around 83% appearing once. These data are taken from a study of blood T cell repertoires in COVID-19. This sequence originates from an elderly man with acute or convalescent COVID-19. Sequencing was performed on peripheral blood. The genes are TRBV12-3 or TRBV12-4 and TRBJ2-5, with D perhaps TRBD1 (5 bases). The CDR3 DNA reads as TGTGCCAGCAGTTTGCAGGGCTCGGAGACCCAGTACTTC. Its protein is CASSLQGSETQYF.